This T cell receptor beta chain was documented in a study of read filtering for tumor transcriptome and immune sequencing. Per the germline V gene, CDR1 is MNHEY and CDR2 is SVGAGI. This CDR3 region has 15 residues. Trimming took 5 bases from V and 0 from J, leaving 10 bases between them. Molecular barcoded adaptors covering alpha/delta and beta/gamma chains were used on around 370 ng RNA. TCRdb recomputed calls from the reads with MiXCR, one row per CDR3 protein. The table includes 75,000 to 95,000 distinct CDR3 sequences, under 25% detected once. This clonotype showed up just a few times. The source of this sequence is a donor aged 40 or older with multiple myeloma. Sequences were obtained from a population of CD138-negative cells sorted from bone marrow. The V gene is TRBV6-5, the J gene TRBJ2-2, with D tentatively TRBD1 (5 bases). The CDR3 is CASSRTSPNTGELFF. The CDR3, as DNA: TGTGCCAGCAGTCGGACAAGTCCGAACACCGGGGAGCTGTTTTTT.